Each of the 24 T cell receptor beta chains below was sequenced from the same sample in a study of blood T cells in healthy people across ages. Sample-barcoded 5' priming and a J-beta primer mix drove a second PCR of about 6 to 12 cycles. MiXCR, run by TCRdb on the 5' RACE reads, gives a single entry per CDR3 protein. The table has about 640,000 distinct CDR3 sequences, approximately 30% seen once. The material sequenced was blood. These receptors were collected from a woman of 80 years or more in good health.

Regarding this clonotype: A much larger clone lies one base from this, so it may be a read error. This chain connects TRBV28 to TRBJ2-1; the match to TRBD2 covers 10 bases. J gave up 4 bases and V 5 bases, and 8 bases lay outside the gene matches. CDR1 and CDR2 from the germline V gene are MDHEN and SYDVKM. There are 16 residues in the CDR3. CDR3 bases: TGTGCCAGCAGTCTTCGGGGACTAGCGATTTACAATGAGCAGTTCTTC. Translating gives CASSLRGLAIYNEQFF.

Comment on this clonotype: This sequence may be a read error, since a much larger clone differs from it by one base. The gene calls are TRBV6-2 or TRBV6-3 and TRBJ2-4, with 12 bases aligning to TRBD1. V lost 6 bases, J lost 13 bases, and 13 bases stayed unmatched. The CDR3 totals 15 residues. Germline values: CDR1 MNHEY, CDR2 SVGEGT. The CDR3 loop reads CASRTGTGGVREQYF. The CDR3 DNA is TGTGCCAGCAGGACTGGGACAGGGGGCGTCAGGGAGCAGTACTTC.

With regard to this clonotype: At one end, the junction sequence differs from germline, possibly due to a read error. The CDR3 region has the DNA TGCGCCAGCAGCTTGCCGGACTTGGCTGGGGCCAACGCCCTGACTTTC. Its protein is CASSLPDLAGANALTF. The genes are TRBV5-1 and TRBJ2-6; D may match TRBD1 or TRBD2 (5 bases each). The CDR3 sequence is 16 residues long. Germline V gene lookup returns CDR1 SGHRS and CDR2 YFSETQ.

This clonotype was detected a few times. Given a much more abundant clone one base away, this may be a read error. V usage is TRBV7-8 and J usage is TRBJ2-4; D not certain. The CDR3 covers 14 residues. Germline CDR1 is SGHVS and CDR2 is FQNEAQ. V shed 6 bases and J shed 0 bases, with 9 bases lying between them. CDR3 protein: CASRQNLAKNIQYF. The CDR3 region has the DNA TGTGCCAGCAGACAGAATCTAGCCAAAAACATTCAGTACTTC.

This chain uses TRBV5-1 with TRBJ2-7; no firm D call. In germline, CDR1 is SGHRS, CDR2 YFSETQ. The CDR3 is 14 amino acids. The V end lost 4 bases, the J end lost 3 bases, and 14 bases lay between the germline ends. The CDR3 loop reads CASSVNRVIYEQYF. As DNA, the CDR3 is TGCGCCAGCAGCGTCAACCGGGTGATCTACGAGCAGTACTTC.

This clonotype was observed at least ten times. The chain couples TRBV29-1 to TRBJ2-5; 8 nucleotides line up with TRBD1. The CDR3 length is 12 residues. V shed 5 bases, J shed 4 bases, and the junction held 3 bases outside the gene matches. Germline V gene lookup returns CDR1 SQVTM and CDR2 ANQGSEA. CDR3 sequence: CSVRTGRETQYF. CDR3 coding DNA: TGCAGCGTTCGGACAGGGCGAGAGACCCAGTACTTC. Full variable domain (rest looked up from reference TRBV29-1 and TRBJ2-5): SAVISQKPSRDICQRGTSLTIQCQVDSQVTMMFWYRQQPGQSLTLIATANQGSEATYESGFVIDKFPISRPNLTFSTLTVSNMSPEDSSIYLCSVRTGRETQYFGPGTRLLVL.

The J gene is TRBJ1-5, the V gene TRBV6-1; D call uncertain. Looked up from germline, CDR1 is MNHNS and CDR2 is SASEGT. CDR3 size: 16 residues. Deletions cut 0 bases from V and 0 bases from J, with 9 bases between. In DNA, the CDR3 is TGTGCCAGCAGTGAAGCTACAGCGTATAGCAATCAGCCCCAGCATTTT. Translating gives CASSEATAYSNQPQHF.

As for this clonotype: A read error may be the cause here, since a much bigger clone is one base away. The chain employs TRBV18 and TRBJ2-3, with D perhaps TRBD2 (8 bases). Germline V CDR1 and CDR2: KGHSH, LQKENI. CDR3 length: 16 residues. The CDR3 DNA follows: TGTGCCAGCCCACCGATCGGGAGGGGGCTATCCGATACGCAGTATTTT. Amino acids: CASPPIGRGLSDTQYF.

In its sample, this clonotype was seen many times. The CDR3 sequence: CASSQDPRGSYEQYF. The DNA for the CDR3 is TGTGCCAGCAGCCAAGATCCTCGGGGAAGCTACGAGCAGTACTTC. The chain employs TRBV3-1 and TRBJ2-7, with D possibly being TRBD2 (5 bases). Germline loops: CDR1 LGHDT, CDR2 YNNKEL (reference sequence). Trimming removed 0 bases from V and 3 bases from J, with 12 bases in between. This CDR3 has 15 amino acids.

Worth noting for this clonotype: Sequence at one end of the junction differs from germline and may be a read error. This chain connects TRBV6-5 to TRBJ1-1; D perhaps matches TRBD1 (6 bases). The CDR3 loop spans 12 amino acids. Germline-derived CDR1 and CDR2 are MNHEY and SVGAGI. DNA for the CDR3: TGTGCCGGCAGACGGGGGCATACTGAAGCTTTCTTT. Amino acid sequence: CAGRRGHTEAFF.

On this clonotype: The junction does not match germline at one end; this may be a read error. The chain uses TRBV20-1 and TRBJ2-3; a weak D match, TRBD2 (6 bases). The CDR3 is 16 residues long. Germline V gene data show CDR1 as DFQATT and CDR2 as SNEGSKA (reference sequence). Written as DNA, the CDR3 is TGCAGTGCTAGACCCCTCCCTAGGCGGGGCACAGATACGCGGTATTTT. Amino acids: CSARPLPRRGTDTRYF.

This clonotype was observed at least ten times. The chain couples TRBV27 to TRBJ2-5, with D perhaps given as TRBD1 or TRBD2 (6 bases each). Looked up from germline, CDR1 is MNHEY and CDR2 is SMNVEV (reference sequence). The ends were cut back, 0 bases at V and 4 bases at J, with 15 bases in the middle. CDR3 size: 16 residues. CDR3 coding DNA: TGTGCCAGCAGTTTATCAAGGGGGGCCCCCCGAGAGACCCAGTACTTC. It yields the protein CASSLSRGAPRETQYF.

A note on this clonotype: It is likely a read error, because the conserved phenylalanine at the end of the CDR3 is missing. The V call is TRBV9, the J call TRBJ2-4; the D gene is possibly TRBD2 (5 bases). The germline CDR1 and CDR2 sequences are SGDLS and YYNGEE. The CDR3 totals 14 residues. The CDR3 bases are TGTGCCAGTAGCGTCTCGGGATTAACAAACATTCAGTACTGC. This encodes CASSVSGLTNIQYC.

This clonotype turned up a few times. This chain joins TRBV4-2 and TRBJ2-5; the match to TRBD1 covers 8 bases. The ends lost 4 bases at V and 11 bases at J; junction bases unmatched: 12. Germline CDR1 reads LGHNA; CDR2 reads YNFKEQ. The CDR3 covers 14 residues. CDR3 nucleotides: TGTGCCAGCAGCCCAGGGGGCTCCCCGTATGAGCAGTACTTC. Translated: CASSPGGSPYEQYF.

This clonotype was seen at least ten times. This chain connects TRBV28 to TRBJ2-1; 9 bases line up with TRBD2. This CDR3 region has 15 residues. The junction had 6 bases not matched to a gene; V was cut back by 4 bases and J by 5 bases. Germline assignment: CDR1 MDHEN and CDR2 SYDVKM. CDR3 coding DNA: TGTGCCAGCAGTTCCGGCGGGGGGGCTCACAATGAGCAGTTCTTC. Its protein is CASSSGGGAHNEQFF.

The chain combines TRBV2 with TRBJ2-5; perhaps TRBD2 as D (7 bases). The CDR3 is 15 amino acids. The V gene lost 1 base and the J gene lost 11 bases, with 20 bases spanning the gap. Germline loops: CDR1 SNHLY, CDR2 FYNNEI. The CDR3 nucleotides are TGTGCCAGCAGTGAAGAATATGGGGGGGCTGGAGAGCAGTACTTC. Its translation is CASSEEYGGAGEQYF.

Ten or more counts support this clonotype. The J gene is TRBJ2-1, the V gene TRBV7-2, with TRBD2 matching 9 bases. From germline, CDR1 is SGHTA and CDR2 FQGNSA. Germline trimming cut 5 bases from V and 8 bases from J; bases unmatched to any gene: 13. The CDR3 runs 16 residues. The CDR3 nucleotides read TGTGCCAGCAGCCCCTGGGGCGGGGGGGCCGGGGATGAGCAGTTCTTC. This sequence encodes CASSPWGGGAGDEQFF.

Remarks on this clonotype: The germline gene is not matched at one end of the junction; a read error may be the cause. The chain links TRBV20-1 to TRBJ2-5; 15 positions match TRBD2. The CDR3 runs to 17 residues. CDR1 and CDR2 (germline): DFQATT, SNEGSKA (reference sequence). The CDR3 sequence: CSPESGLAGGHQGTQYF. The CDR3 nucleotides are TGCAGTCCGGAATCAGGACTAGCGGGGGGGCACCAAGGGACCCAGTACTTC.

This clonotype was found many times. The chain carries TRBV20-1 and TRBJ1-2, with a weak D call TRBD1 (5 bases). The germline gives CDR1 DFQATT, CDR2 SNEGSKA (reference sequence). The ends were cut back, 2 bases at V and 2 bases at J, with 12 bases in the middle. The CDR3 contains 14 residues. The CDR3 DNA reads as TGCAGTGCTAGAACCAAGGGGCGCAACTATGGCTACACCTTC. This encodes CSARTKGRNYGYTF.

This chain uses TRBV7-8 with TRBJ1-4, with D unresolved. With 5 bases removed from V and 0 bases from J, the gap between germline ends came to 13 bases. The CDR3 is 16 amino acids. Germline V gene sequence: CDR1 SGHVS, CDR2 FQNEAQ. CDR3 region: CASSQRTGPTNEKLFF. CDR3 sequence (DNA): TGTGCCAGCAGCCAACGGACGGGCCCAACTAATGAAAAACTGTTTTTT.

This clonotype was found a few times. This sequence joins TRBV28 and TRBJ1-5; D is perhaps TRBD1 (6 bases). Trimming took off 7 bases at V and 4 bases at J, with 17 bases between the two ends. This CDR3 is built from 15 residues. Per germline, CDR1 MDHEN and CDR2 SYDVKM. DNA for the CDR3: TGTGCCAGCACCAGGGACACCTCAACAAATCAGCCCCAGCATTTT. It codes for CASTRDTSTNQPQHF.

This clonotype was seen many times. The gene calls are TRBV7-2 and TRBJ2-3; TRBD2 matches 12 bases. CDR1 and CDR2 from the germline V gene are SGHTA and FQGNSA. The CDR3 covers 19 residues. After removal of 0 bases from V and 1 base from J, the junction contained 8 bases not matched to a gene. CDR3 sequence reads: CASSLAGSTSGGRTDTQYF. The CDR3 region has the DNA TGTGCCAGCAGCTTAGCTGGATCGACTAGCGGGGGCCGCACAGATACGCAGTATTTT.

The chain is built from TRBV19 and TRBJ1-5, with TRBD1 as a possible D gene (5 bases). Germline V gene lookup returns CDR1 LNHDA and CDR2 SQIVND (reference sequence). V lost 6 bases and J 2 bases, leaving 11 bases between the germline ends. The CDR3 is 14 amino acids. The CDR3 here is CASRADNGNQPQHF. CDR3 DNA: TGTGCCAGTAGGGCGGACAATGGCAATCAGCCCCAGCATTTT.

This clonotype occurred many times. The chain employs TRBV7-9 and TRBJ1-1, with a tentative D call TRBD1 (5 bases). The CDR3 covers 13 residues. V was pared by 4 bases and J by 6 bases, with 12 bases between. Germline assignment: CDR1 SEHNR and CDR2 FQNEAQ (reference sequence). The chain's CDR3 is CASSSPGSAEAFF. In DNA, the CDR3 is TGTGCCAGCAGCTCCCCAGGGAGCGCTGAAGCTTTCTTT.